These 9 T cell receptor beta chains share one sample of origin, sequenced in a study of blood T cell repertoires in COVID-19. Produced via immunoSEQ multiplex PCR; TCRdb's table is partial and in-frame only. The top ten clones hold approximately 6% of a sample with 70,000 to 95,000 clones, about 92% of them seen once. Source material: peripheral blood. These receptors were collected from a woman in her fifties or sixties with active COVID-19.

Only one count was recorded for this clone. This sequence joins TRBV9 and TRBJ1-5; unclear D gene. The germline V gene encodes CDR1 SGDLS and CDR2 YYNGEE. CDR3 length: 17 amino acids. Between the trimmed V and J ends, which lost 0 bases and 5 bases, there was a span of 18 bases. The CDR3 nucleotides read TGTGCCAGCAGCGTAGGTCCTCGGGGAACTGCTGATCAGCCCCAGCATTTT. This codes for CASSVGPRGTADQPQHF. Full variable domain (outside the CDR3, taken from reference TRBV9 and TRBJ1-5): DSGVTQTPKHLITATGQRVTLRCSPRSGDLSVYWYQQSLDQGLQFLIQYYNGEERAKGNILERFSAQQFPDLHSELNLSSLELGDSALYFCASSVGPRGTADQPQHFGDGTRLSIL.

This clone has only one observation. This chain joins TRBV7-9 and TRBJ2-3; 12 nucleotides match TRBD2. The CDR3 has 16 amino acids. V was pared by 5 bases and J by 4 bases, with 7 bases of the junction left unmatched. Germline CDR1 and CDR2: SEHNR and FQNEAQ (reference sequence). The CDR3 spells CASSPTSGGLPDTQYF. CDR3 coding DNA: TGTGCCAGCAGCCCGACTAGCGGGGGCCTCCCAGATACGCAGTATTTT. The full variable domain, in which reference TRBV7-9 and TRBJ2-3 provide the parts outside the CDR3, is DTGVSQNPRHKITKRGQNVTFRCDPISEHNRLYWYRQTLGQGPEFLTYFQNEAQLEKSRLLSDRFSAERPKGSFSTLEIQRTEQGDSAMYLCASSPTSGGLPDTQYFGPGTRLTVL.

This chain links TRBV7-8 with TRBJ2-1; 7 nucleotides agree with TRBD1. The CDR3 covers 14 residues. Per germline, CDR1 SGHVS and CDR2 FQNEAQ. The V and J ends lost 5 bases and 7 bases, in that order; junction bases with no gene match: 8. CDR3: CASSPSSRGNEQFF. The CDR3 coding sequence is TGTGCCAGCAGCCCCAGCTCCAGGGGGAATGAGCAGTTCTTC.

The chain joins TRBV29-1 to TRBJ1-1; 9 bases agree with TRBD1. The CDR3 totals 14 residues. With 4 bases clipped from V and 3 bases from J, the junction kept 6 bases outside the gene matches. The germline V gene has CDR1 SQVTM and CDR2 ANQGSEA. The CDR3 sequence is CSVADRGRDTEAFF. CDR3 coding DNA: TGCAGCGTTGCGGACAGGGGAAGGGACACTGAAGCTTTCTTT.

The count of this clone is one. CDR3 loop: CASSLDRGAPPGNTIYF. The CDR3 DNA reads TGCGCCAGCAGCCTGGACAGGGGCGCCCCTCCTGGAAACACCATATATTTT. The rearrangement joins TRBV5-1 to TRBJ1-3; 9 bases are shared with TRBD1. This CDR3 region has 17 residues. Germline V gene lookup returns CDR1 SGHRS and CDR2 YFSETQ. V gave up 4 bases and J gave up 2 bases; unmatched junction bases: 10.

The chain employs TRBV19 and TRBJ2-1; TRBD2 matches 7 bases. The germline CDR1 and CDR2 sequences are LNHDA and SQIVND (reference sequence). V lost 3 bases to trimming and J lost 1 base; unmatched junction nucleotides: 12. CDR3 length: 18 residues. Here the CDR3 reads CASSIEGTTPFSYNEQFF. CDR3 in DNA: TGTGCCAGTAGTATCGAGGGGACTACCCCATTTTCCTACAATGAGCAGTTCTTC.

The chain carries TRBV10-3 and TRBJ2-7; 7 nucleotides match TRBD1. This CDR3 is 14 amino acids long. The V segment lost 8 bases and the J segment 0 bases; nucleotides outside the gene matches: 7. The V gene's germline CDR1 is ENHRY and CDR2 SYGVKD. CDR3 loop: CAIAPSGGSYEQYF. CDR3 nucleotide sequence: TGTGCCATCGCCCCTTCAGGGGGCTCCTACGAGCAGTACTTC.

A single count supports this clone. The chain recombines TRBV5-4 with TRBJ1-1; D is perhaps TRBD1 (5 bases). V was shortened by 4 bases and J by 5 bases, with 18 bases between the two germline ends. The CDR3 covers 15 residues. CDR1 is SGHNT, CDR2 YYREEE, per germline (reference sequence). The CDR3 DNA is TGTGCCAGCAGCCTCCGTCAGGGAGGAGGGACTGAAGCTTTCTTT. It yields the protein CASSLRQGGGTEAFF.

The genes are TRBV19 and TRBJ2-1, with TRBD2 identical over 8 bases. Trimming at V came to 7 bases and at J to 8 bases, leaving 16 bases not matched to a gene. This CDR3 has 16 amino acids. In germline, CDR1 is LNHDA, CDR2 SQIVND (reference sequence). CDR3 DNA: TGTGCCAGTAAAAAATCCGGGACTAGGGTGACGGATGAGCAGTTCTTC. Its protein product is CASKKSGTRVTDEQFF. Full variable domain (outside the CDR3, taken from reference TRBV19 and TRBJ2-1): DGGITQSPKYLFRKEGQNVTLSCEQNLNHDAMYWYRQDPGQGLRLIYYSQIVNDFQKGDIAEGYSVSREKKESFPLTVTSAQKNPTAFYLCASKKSGTRVTDEQFFGPGTRLTVL.